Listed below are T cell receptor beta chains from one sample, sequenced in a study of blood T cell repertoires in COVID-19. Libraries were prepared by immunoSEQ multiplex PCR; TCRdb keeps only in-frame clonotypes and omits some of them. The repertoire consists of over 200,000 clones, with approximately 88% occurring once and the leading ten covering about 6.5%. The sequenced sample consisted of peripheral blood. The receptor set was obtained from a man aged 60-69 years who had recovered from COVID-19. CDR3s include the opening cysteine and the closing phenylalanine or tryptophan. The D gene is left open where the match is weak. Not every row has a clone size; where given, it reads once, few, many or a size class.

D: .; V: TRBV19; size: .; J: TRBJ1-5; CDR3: CASSITGNSGNQPQHF; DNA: TGTGCCAGTAGTATTACAGGGAACTCTGGCAATCAGCCCCAGCATTTT
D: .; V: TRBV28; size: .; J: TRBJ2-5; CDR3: CASGDLGSETQYF; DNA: TGTGCCAGCGGGGACTTGGGGAGTGAGACCCAGTACTTC
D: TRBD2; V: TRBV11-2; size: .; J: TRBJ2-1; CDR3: CATRHGREDFGEQFF; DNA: TGTGCCACCAGACATGGTCGGGAGGACTTTGGAGAGCAGTTCTTC
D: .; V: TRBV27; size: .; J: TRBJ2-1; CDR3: CASRPTSPRIYNEQFF; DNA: TGTGCCAGCAGGCCCACTAGCCCCAGAATATACAATGAGCAGTTCTTC
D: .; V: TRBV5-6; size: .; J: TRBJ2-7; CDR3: CASSLAQTYEQYF; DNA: TGTGCCAGCAGCTTGGCCCAGACCTACGAGCAGTACTTC
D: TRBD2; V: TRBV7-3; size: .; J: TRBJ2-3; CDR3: CASSLGAPSGTDTQYF; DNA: TGTGCCAGCAGCTTAGGGGCGCCTAGCGGTACAGATACGCAGTATTTT
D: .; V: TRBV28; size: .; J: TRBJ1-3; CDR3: CASSFGGADYGNTIYF; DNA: TGTGCCAGCAGTTTTGGAGGGGCGGATTATGGAAACACCATATATTTT
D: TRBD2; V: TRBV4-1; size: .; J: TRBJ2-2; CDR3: CASSQDPRLAGANTGELFF; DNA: TGCGCCAGCAGCCAAGATCCCCGATTAGCGGGGGCGAACACCGGGGAGCTGTTTTTT
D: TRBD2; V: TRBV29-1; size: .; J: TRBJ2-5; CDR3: CSAGGGRETQYF; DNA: TGCAGCGCCGGGGGAGGGAGGGAGACCCAGTACTTC
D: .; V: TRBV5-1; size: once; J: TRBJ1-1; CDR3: CASSLGREAEAFF; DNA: TGCGCCAGCAGCTTGGGCAGGGAGGCTGAAGCTTTCTTT
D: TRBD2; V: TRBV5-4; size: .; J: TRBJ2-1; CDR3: CASSLLAGFSYNEQFF; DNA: TGTGCCAGCAGCTTGTTAGCGGGGTTCTCCTACAATGAGCAGTTCTTC